This T cell receptor (beta chain) was identified during a study of T-cell reconstitution after alpha-beta-depleted transplantation in children. Study outcomes and limitations: T-cell counts and diversity were attributed mostly to newly produced T cells one year after transplant.

It was with unique molecular identifiers that the TCRbeta library was prepared. MiXCR was run by TCRdb on the PCR reads, yielding one entry per CDR3 protein. The sample lists 250,000 to 300,000 distinct CDR3 sequences, 7.5% to 9% seen once, with approximately 8.6% in the top ten. This CDR3 has 17 amino acids. The germline gives CDR1 DFQATT, CDR2 SNEGSKA (reference sequence). Trimming cost V 0 bases and J 0 bases; bases outside gene matches: 5. This clonotype was counted only a few times. The target antigen is unknown. The specimen was peripheral blood, collected 360 days after TCRalphabeta/CD19-depleted stem cell transplant. This chain links TRBV20-1 with TRBJ2-3, with TRBD2 matching 11 bases. This clonotype was obtained from a female patient aged 2-10 years who had a stem cell transplant for Fanconi anemia, so the T cells may come from the graft donor. The CDR3 DNA reads as TGCAGTGCTAGAGATGGACTAGCGGGTCCTAGCACAGATACGCAGTATTTT. It encodes CSARDGLAGPSTDTQYF.